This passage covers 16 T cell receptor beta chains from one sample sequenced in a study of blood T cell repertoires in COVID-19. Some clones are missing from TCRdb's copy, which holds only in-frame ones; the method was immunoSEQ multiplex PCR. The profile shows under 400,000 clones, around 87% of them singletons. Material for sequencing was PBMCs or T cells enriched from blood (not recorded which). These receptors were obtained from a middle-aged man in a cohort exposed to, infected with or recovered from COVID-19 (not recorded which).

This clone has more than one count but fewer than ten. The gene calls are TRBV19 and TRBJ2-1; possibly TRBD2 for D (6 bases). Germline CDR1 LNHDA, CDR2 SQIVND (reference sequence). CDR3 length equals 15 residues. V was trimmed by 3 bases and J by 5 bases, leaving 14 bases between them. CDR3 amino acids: CASSIGTSRDNEQFF. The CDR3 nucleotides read TGTGCCAGTAGTATCGGAACTAGCCGAGACAATGAGCAGTTCTTC.

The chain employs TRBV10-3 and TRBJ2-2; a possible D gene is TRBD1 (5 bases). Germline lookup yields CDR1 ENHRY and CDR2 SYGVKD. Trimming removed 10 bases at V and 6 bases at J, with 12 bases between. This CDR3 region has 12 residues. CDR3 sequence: CATTGFSGELFF. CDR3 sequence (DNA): TGTGCCACCACAGGTTTCTCCGGGGAGCTGTTTTTT.

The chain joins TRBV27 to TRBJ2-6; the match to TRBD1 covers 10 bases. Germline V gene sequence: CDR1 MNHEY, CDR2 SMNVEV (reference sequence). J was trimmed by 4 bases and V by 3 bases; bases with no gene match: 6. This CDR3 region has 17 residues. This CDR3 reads CASSFTGTGVGANVLTF. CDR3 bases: TGTGCCAGCAGTTTCACCGGGACAGGGGTGGGGGCCAACGTCCTGACTTTC.

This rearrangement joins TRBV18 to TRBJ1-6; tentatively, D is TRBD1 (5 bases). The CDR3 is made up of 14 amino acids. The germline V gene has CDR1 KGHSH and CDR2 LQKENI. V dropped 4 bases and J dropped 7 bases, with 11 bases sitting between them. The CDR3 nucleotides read TGTGCCAGCTCACTTTCAGGGAACAATTCACCCCTCCACTTT. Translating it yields CASSLSGNNSPLHF.

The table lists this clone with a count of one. The CDR3 reads CASSGGTSGTDTQYF. The CDR3 bases are TGTGCCAGCAGCGGTGGGACTAGCGGAACAGATACGCAGTATTTT. The chain has TRBV9 and TRBJ2-3, with 11 bases lining up with TRBD2. This CDR3 region has 15 residues. The V gene's germline CDR1 is SGDLS and CDR2 YYNGEE. V lost 3 bases to trimming and J lost 3 bases; unmatched junction nucleotides: 3.

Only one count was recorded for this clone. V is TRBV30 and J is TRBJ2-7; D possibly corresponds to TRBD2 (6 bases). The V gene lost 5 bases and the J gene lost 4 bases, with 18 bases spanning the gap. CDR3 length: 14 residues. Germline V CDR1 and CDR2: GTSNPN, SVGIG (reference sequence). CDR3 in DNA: TGTGCCTGGCGGCGCGGGATGGGGATTTACGAGCAGTACTTC. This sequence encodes CAWRRGMGIYEQYF.

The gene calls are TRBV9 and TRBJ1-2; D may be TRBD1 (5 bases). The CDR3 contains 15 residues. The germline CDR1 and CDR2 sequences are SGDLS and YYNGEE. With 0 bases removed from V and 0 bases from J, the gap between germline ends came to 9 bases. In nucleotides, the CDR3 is TGTGCCAGCAGCGTAGGGCAGACAGCTAACTATGGCTACACCTTC. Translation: CASSVGQTANYGYTF.

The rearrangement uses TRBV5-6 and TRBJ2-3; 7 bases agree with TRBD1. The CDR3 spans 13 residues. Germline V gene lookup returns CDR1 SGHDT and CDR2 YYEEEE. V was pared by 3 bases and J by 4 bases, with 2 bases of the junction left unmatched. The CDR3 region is CASSSDRPDTQYF. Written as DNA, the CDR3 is TGTGCCAGCAGCTCGGACAGGCCAGATACGCAGTATTTT.

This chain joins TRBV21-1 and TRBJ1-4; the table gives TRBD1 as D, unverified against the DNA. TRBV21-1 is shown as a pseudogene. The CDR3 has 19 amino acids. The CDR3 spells CASSKVYTRSGGYNEKLFF. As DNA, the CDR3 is TGTGCCAGCAGCAAGGTTTACACCAGATCAGGGGGTTATAACGAAAAACTGTTTTTT.

For the CDR3, the DNA is TGTGCCAGCAGCGTTCGTAGCGGGAGCTACGAGCAGTACTTC. It is translated as CASSVRSGSYEQYF. The chain is built from TRBV9 and TRBJ2-7; 9 bases fit TRBD2. This CDR3 has 14 residues. Trimming removed 2 bases from V and 3 bases from J; junction bases left unmatched: 3. The V gene's germline CDR1 is SGDLS and CDR2 YYNGEE.

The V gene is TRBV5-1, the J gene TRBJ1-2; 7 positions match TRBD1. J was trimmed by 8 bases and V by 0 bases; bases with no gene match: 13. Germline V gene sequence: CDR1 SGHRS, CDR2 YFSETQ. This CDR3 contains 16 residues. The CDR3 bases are TGCGCCAGCAGCTTGGGCGACAGGGACTCGGCGGCGGGCTACACCTTC. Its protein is CASSLGDRDSAAGYTF.

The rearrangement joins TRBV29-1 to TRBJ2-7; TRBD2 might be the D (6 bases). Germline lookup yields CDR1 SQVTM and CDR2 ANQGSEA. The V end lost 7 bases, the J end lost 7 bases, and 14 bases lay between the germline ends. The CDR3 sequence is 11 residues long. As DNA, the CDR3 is TGCAGCGGTGCGGACCGGGGGGAGCAGTACTTC. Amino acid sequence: CSGADRGEQYF.

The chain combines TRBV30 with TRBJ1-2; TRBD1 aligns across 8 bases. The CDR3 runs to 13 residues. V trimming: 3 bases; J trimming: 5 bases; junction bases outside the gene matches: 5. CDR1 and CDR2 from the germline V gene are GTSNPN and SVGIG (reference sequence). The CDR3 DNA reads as TGTGCCTGGAGCCTTGGACAGGGATATGGCTACACCTTC. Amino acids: CAWSLGQGYGYTF. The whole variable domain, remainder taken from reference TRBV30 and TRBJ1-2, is SQTIHQWPATLVQPVGSPLSLECTVEGTSNPNLYWYRQAAGRGLQLLFYSVGIGQISSEVPQNLSASRPQDRQFILSSKKLLLSDSGFYLCAWSLGQGYGYTFGSGTRLTVV.

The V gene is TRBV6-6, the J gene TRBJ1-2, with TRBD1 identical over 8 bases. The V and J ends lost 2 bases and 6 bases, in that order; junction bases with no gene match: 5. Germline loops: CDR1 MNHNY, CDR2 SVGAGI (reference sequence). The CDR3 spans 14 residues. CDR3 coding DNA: TGTGCCAGCAGTTACCCGGACAGGGAGAATGGCTACACCTTC. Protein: CASSYPDRENGYTF.

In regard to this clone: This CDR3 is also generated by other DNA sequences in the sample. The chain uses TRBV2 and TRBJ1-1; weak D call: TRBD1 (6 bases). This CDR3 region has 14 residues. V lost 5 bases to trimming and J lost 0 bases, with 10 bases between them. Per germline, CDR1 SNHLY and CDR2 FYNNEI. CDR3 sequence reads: CASSLQGMNTEAFF. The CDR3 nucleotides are TGTGCCAGCAGTTTACAGGGAATGAACACTGAAGCTTTCTTT.

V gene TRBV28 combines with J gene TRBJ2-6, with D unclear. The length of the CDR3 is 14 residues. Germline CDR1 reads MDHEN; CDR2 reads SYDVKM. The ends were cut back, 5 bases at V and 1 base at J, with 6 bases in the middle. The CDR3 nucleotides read TGTGCCAGCAGTACTAATTCTGGGGCCAACGTCCTGACTTTC. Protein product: CASSTNSGANVLTF.